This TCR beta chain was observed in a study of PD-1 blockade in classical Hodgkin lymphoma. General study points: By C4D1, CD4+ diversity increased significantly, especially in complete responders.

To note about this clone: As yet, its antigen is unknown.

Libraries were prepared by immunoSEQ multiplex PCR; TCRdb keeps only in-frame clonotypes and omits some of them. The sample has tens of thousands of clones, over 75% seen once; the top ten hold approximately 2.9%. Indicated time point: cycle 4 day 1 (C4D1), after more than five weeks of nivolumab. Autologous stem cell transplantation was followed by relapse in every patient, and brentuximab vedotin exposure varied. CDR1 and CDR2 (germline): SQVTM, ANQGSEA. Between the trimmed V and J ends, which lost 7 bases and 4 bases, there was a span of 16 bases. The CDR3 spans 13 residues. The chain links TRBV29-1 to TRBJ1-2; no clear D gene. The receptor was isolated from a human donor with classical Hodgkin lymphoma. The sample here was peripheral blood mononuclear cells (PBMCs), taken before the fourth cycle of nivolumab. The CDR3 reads CSGGLGPTYGYTF. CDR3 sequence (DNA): TGCAGCGGTGGTCTCGGGCCTACCTATGGCTACACCTTC.